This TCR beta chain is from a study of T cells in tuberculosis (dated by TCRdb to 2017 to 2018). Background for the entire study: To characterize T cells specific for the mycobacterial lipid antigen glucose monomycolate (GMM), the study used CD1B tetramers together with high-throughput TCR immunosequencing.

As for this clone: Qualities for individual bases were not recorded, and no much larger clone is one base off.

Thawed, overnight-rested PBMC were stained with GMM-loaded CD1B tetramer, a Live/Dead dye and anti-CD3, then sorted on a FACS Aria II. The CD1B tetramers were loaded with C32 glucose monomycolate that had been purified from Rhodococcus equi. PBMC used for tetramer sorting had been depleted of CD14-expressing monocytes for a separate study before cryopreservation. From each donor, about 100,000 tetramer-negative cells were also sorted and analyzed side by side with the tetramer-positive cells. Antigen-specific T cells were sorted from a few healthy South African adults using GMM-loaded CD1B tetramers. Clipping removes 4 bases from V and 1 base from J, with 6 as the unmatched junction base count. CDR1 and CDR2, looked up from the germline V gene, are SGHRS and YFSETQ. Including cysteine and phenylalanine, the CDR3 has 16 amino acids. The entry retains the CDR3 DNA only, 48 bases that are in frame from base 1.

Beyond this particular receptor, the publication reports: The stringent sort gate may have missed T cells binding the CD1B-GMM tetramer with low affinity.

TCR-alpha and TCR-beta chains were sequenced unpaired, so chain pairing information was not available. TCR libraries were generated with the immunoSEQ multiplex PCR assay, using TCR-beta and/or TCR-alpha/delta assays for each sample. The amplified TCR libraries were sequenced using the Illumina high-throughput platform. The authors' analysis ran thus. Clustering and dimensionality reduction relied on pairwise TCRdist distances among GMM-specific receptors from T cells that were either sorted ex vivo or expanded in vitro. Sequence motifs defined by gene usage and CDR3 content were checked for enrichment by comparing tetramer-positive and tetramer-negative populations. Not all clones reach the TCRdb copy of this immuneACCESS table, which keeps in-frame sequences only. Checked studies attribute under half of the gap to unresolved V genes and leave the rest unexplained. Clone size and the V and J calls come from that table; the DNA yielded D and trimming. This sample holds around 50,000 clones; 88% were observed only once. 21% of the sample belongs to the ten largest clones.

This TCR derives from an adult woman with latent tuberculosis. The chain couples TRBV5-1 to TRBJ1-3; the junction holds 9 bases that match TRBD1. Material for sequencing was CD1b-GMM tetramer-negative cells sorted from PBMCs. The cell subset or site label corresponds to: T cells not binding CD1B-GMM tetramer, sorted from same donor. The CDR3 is CASSKQGAQSGNTIYF. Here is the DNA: TGCGCCAGCAGCAAACAGGGGGCTCAGTCTGGAAACACCATATATTTT.